Each of the 25 T cell receptor beta chains below was sequenced from the same sample in a study of long-term antiretroviral therapy in people with HIV. At survey level, the immunoSEQ assay was run in its v3.0 version. Using immunoSEQ multiplex PCR, the repertoire was profiled, and TCRdb retains in-frame clones only, with some absent. The sample yields 20,000 to 30,000 clones, over 65% seen once. The specimen was unsorted PBMCs, collected about 5 years after starting antiretroviral therapy. Every receptor here comes from a man between 40 and 49 years old with HIV.

The V call is TRBV19, the J call TRBJ1-1, with D possibly matching TRBD1 (5 bases). Germline CDR1 LNHDA, CDR2 SQIVND (reference sequence). V lost 7 bases and J 0 bases, leaving 9 bases between the germline ends. This CDR3 contains 13 residues. The CDR3 loop reads CASTGFMNTEAFF. The CDR3 bases are TGTGCCAGTACAGGGTTCATGAACACTGAAGCTTTCTTT.

A few counts support this clone. V usage is TRBV2 and J usage is TRBJ1-6; a possible D gene is TRBD1 (6 bases). The V and J ends lost 7 bases and 6 bases respectively, with 13 bases between them. The length of the CDR3 is 14 residues. CDR1 SNHLY and CDR2 FYNNEI come from the germline V gene. The CDR3 sequence is CASNPTGANSPLHF. As DNA, the CDR3 is TGTGCCAGCAATCCGACAGGAGCTAATTCACCCCTCCACTTT.

This chain connects TRBV7-2 to TRBJ2-1; 8 bases align to TRBD1. The CDR3 loop spans 14 amino acids. V gave up 2 bases and J gave up 7 bases; unmatched junction bases: 4. The germline gives CDR1 SGHTA, CDR2 FQGNSA. The CDR3 reads CASSLIWTGNEQFF. CDR3 nucleotides: TGTGCCAGCAGCTTAATCTGGACAGGGAATGAGCAGTTCTTC.

This chain uses TRBV19 with TRBJ2-2; the D gene is possibly TRBD1 (6 bases). The germline V and J ends were trimmed by 5 bases and 3 bases, with 10 bases remaining between them. CDR1 and CDR2 from the germline V gene are LNHDA and SQIVND (reference sequence). The CDR3 is 14 amino acids. The CDR3 sequence: CASSWGHDTGELFF. The CDR3 region has the DNA TGTGCCAGTAGTTGGGGACACGACACCGGGGAGCTGTTTTTT.

The V gene is TRBV9, the J gene TRBJ2-2; D unresolved. This CDR3 is 17 amino acids long. V lost 0 bases and J 1 base, leaving 13 bases between the germline ends. The germline V gene encodes CDR1 SGDLS and CDR2 YYNGEE. The CDR3 loop is CASSVGTSLENTGELFF. The CDR3, as DNA: TGTGCCAGCAGCGTAGGGACCAGCCTGGAGAACACCGGGGAGCTGTTTTTT.

The chain carries TRBV11-2 and TRBJ1-2; the D is unclear. The V end was cut by 0 bases, the J end by 4 bases, with 6 bases between. The CDR3 loop spans 13 amino acids. Germline values: CDR1 SGHAT, CDR2 FQNNGV. The CDR3 is CASSLERTYGYTF. The CDR3 region has the DNA TGTGCCAGCAGCTTAGAAAGGACCTATGGCTACACCTTC.

CDR3 sequence reads: CASSQERGQPQHF. DNA for the CDR3: TGTGCCAGCAGCCAAGAGCGCGGACAGCCCCAGCATTTT. The chain links TRBV14 to TRBJ1-5, with no clear D. V lost 0 bases and J 7 bases, leaving 7 bases between the germline ends. The CDR3 is made up of 13 amino acids. From germline, CDR1 is SGHDN and CDR2 FVKESK.

This clone appeared a few times. The genes are TRBV11-1 and TRBJ1-1; TRBD1 matches 8 bases. The CDR3 is 13 residues long. From germline, CDR1 is SGHAT and CDR2 FQDESV (reference sequence). V trimming: 1 base; J trimming: 7 bases; junction bases outside the gene matches: 2. CDR3 nucleotide sequence: TGTGCCAGCAGCTTAGGACAGGGGTTTGAAGCTTTCTTT. This codes for CASSLGQGFEAFF.

V usage is TRBV19 and J usage is TRBJ1-1; D is perhaps TRBD1 (5 bases). Deletions cut 7 bases from V and 3 bases from J, with 9 bases between. The CDR3 contains 12 residues. CDR1 is LNHDA, CDR2 SQIVND, per germline (reference sequence). The CDR3 nucleotides read TGTGCCAGTACGGACAAATACACTGAAGCTTTCTTT. It codes for CASTDKYTEAFF.

In this sample, this clone turned up once. The chain joins TRBV15 to TRBJ2-7, with a weak D call TRBD1 (5 bases). Germline CDR1 is LNHNV and CDR2 is YYDKDF (reference sequence). The CDR3 is made up of 14 amino acids. V was shortened by 0 bases and J by 6 bases, with 12 bases between the two germline ends. Here the CDR3 reads CATSREGRVGEQYF. CDR3 coding DNA: TGTGCCACCAGCAGAGAAGGCAGGGTGGGCGAGCAGTACTTC.

This clone was counted only a few times. The CDR3 region is CASSLLGGNTIYF. For the CDR3, the DNA is TGTGCCAGCAGCTTATTAGGGGGCAACACCATATATTTT. This sequence joins TRBV11-2 and TRBJ1-3; the match to TRBD1 covers 7 bases. Germline V gene data show CDR1 as SGHAT and CDR2 as FQNNGV. Germline trimming cut 2 bases from V and 7 bases from J; bases unmatched to any gene: 2. This CDR3 has 13 amino acids.

This sequence joins TRBV27 and TRBJ1-1; 8 bases fit TRBD1. The junction had 3 bases not matched to a gene; V was cut back by 2 bases and J by 4 bases. The CDR3 contains 14 residues. Germline values: CDR1 MNHEY, CDR2 SMNVEV (reference sequence). CDR3 sequence: CASSLGQGLTEAFF. Here the CDR3 DNA reads TGTGCCAGCAGTTTAGGACAGGGCCTCACTGAAGCTTTCTTT.

This clone has a single count. The J gene is TRBJ2-5, the V gene TRBV7-9, with a possible D match to TRBD1 (5 bases). The CDR3 extends over 13 amino acids. CDR1 and CDR2 (germline): SEHNR, FQNEAQ (reference sequence). The V end was cut by 8 bases, the J end by 7 bases, with 17 bases between. The CDR3 loop is CASFSPGRATQYF. CDR3 nucleotide sequence: TGTGCCAGCTTTTCCCCAGGGCGTGCGACCCAGTACTTC.

The V and J genes are TRBV7-3 and TRBJ2-3, with 8 bases aligning to TRBD2. The trim removed 2 bases at V and 4 bases at J, leaving 5 bases unmatched. The CDR3 runs 15 residues. Germline CDR1 SGHTA, CDR2 FQGTGA. The CDR3 sequence is CASSLDGGAADTQYF. CDR3 sequence (DNA): TGTGCCAGCAGCTTAGACGGGGGGGCGGCAGATACGCAGTATTTT.

The chain is built from TRBV6-1 and TRBJ2-7; 7 bases are shared with TRBD1. The germline CDR1 and CDR2 sequences are MNHNS and SASEGT. This CDR3 contains 14 residues. The junction had 8 bases not matched to a gene; V was cut back by 6 bases and J by 3 bases. The DNA of the CDR3 is TGTGCCAGCAGCCTAACGGGACAGAGCTACGAGCAGTACTTC. Amino acid sequence: CASSLTGQSYEQYF.

In this sample, this clone turned up once. The V gene is TRBV5-6, the J gene TRBJ2-5; no clear D gene. CDR1 is SGHDT and CDR2 is YYEEEE in the germline V gene. This CDR3 has 16 amino acids. Trimming removed 3 bases at V and 4 bases at J, with 19 bases between. CDR3 sequence reads: CASSYRTTNGVETQYF. The CDR3 bases are TGTGCCAGCAGCTATAGGACCACGAACGGAGTAGAGACCCAGTACTTC.

The rearrangement uses TRBV5-6 and TRBJ2-1, with D possibly being TRBD1 or TRBD2 (6 bases each). Germline V gives CDR1 SGHDT, CDR2 YYEEEE. This CDR3 has 15 residues. Deletions cut 1 base from V and 3 bases from J, with 11 bases between. The CDR3 bases are TGTGCCAGCAGCTTGTGGCGGGACAACTACAATGAGCAGTTCTTC. Translation gives CASSLWRDNYNEQFF.

The chain joins TRBV6-6 to TRBJ2-3, with 7 bases lining up with TRBD2. The length of the CDR3 is 15 residues. Germline loops: CDR1 MNHNY, CDR2 SVGAGI (reference sequence). The V segment lost 2 bases and the J segment 1 base; nucleotides outside the gene matches: 3. The CDR3 DNA reads as TGTGCCAGCAGTTACGGCCTAGCGGGCACAGATACGCAGTATTTT. Its translation: CASSYGLAGTDTQYF.

The chain carries TRBV28 and TRBJ2-7; possibly TRBD1 for D (6 bases). CDR3 size: 15 residues. Between the trimmed V and J ends, which lost 4 bases and 1 base, there was a span of 14 bases. From germline, CDR1 is MDHEN and CDR2 SYDVKM. This CDR3 reads CASSSTGPKSYEQYF. The CDR3 bases are TGTGCCAGCAGTTCTACAGGGCCCAAGTCCTACGAGCAGTACTTC. The full variable domain, in which reference TRBV28 and TRBJ2-7 provide the parts outside the CDR3, is DVKVTQSSRYLVKRTGEKVFLECVQDMDHENMFWYRQDPGLGLRLIYFSYDVKMKEKGDIPEGYSVSREKKERFSLILESASTNQTSMYLCASSSTGPKSYEQYFGPGTRLTVT.

This clone was counted a single time. This chain connects TRBV10-1 to TRBJ2-7; 9 bases are shared with TRBD1. The CDR3 has 13 residues. V was clipped by 6 bases and J by 4 bases; unmatched bases: 4. Germline CDR1 is WNHNN and CDR2 is SYGVQD (reference sequence). For the CDR3, the DNA is TGCGCCAGCAGCCCCGGGACAGGGTACGAGCAGTACTTC. The encoded protein is CASSPGTGYEQYF.

The gene calls are TRBV4-1 and TRBJ2-1; D is possibly TRBD2 (6 bases). The CDR3 extends over 16 amino acids. V gave up 5 bases and J gave up 3 bases, with 17 bases separating them. Germline lookup yields CDR1 MGHRA and CDR2 YSYEKL. The CDR3 protein is CASSAPLRELYNEQFF. In DNA, the CDR3 is TGCGCCAGCAGCGCCCCCCTCCGGGAGCTCTACAATGAGCAGTTCTTC.

This clone was picked up a small number of times. The chain employs TRBV6-6 and TRBJ1-1; weak D call: TRBD1 (5 bases). Germline loops: CDR1 MNHNY, CDR2 SVGAGI (reference sequence). V gave up 5 bases and J gave up 2 bases, with 12 bases separating them. There are 14 residues in the CDR3. The CDR3 nucleotides read TGTGCCAGCAGTCCCGGGACGGCTAACACTGAAGCTTTCTTT. Protein: CASSPGTANTEAFF.

The count of this clone is one. The chain recombines TRBV29-1 with TRBJ1-5; TRBD1 might be the D (5 bases). Trimming took 1 base from V and 4 from J, leaving 8 bases between them. The CDR3 is 13 residues long. The germline V gene encodes CDR1 SQVTM and CDR2 ANQGSEA. DNA of the CDR3: TGCAGCGTTGAAGGGGGCAGGAATCAGCCCCAGCATTTT. Translating it yields CSVEGGRNQPQHF.

The rearrangement links TRBV28 to TRBJ1-2; D is unclear. V lost 7 bases, J lost 0 bases, and 6 bases lay in between. CDR3 size: 12 residues. Per the germline V gene, CDR1 is MDHEN and CDR2 is SYDVKM. The CDR3 DNA is TGTGCCAGCAAGATCGCTAACTATGGCTACACCTTC. Translating it yields CASKIANYGYTF.

The chain recombines TRBV19 with TRBJ2-1; no reliable D call. Germline CDR1 reads LNHDA; CDR2 reads SQIVND (reference sequence). The V end lost 7 bases, the J end lost 6 bases, and 16 bases lay between the germline ends. This CDR3 comprises 14 residues. CDR3 nucleotides: TGTGCCAGTAACTTTGGCTGGGCGACCAATGAGCAGTTCTTC. Residues: CASNFGWATNEQFF.